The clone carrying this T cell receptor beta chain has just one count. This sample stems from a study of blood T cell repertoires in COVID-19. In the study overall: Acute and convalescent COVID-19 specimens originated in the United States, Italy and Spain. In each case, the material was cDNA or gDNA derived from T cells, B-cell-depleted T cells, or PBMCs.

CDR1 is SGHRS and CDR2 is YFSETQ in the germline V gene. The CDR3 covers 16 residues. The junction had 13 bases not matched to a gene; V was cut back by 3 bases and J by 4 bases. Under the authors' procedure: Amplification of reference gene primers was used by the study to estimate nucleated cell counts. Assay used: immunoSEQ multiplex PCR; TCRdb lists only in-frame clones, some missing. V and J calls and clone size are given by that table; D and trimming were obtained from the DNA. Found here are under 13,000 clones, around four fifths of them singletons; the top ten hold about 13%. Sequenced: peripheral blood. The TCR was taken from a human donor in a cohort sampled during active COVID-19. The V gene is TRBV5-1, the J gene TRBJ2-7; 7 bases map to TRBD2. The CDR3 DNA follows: TGCGCCAGCAGCTCACGGAAAACTAGCGAGACTTACGAGCAGTACTTC. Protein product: CASSSRKTSETYEQYF.